This T cell receptor beta chain was sequenced during a study of T cell changes during pregnancy in multiple sclerosis (dated by TCRdb to about 2019). Context from the whole study: Changes in the T cell repertoire over the course of pregnancy were examined in this study in women with multiple sclerosis.

The CDR3 goes from the cysteine to the phenylalanine over 18 residues. The only DNA kept is the CDR3, 54 bases in frame from the first base. From a lookup of the germline V gene, CDR1 and CDR2 are SGHVS and FQNEAQ. The V end gives up 0 bases and the J end 7 bases, leaving 15 bases in the junction not matched to a gene. The library was made by the immunoSEQ multiplex PCR assay. This immuneACCESS table, as held by TCRdb, lists in-frame sequences with V and J called but not all clones. Of the missing ones, under half trace to an unresolved V gene in checked studies; the others have no known cause. Here the sample has nearly 110,000 clones; roughly nine tenths occur a single time. Roughly 1.6% of the sample comes from the top ten. Comment on this clone: Its antigen is not yet known. No base qualities exist here, and no much larger clone lies one base off it.

Recombination joined TRBV7-8 with TRBJ1-2, and 9 junctional nucleotides match TRBD1. This receptor was taken from a female donor with multiple sclerosis, enrolled in a pregnancy study. The source was peripheral blood, collected before pregnancy. The CDR3 region has the sequence CASSLAEGTGYLWGGYTF. The DNA reads TGTGCCAGCAGCTTAGCAGAGGGGACAGGGTATTTGTGGGGTGGCTACACCTTC.